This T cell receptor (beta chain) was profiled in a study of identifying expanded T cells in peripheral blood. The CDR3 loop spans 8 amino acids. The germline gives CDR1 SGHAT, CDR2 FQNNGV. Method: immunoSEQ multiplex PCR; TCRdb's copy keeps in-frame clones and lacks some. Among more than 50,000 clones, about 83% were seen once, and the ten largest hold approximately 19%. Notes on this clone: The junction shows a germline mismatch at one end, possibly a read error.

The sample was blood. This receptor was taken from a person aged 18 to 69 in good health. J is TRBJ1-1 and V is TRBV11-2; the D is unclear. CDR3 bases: TGTGCCAGCAGCCCGACCGTCTTT. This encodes CASSPTVF. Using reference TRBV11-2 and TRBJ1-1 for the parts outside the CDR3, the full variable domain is EAGVAQSPRYKIIEKRQSVAFWCNPISGHATLYWYQQILGQGPKLLIQFQNNGVVDDSQLPKDRFSAERLKGVDSTLKIQPAKLEDSAVYLCASSPTVFGQGTRLTVV.